This T cell receptor beta chain was sequenced during a study of response to subunit inactivated influenza vaccine. TCRdb re-called the RT-PCR reads with MiXCR, one entry per CDR3 protein. The data show just under 550,000 distinct CDR3 sequences, under 25% seen once. Per germline, CDR1 LGHNA and CDR2 YNFKEQ. The CDR3 is 14 amino acids. The V end was cut by 0 bases, the J end by 1 base, with 5 bases between. These data were also filed under a second study, of T cells expressing NK-cell markers. This second study notes: Generation of TCR beta cDNA was performed by 5'RACE template switching incorporating UMIs. With an anti-gamma-delta TCR antibody, sorting in several experiments was kept to alpha-beta TCR T cells. In a group of about 6 donors, dominant NKG2C+ clonotypes represented roughly 1.0-7.0% of CD8+ T cells.

The sample here was CD4+ T cells sorted from PBMCs, taken about 11 days after vaccination. The chain has TRBV4-2 and TRBJ2-3; D is uncertain. The clonotype originates from a man over 45 who received an inactivated influenza vaccine. CDR3 DNA sequence: TGTGCCAGCAGCCAAGAGTATGGCACAGATACGCAGTATTTT. It specifies CASSQEYGTDTQYF.